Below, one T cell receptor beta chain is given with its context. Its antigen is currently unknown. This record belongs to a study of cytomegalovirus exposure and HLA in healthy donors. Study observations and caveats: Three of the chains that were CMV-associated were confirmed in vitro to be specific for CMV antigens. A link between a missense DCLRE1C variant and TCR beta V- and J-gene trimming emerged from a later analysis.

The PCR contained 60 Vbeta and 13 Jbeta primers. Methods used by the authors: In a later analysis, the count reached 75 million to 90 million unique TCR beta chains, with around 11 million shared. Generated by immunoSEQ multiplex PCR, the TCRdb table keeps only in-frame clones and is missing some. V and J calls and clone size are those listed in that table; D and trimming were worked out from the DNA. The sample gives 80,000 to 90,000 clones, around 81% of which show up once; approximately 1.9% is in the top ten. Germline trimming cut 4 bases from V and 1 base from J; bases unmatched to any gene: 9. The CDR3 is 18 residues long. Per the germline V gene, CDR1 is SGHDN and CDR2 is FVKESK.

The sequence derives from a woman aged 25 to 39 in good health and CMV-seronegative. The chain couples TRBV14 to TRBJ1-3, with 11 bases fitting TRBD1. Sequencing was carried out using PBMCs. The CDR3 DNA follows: TGTGCCAGCAGCCGGACAGGGGGCGGCCGTTCTTCTGGAAACACCATATATTTT. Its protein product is CASSRTGGGRSSGNTIYF.